This entry lists 16 T cell receptor beta chains sequenced from one sample in a study of shared clonotypes between healthy human individuals. Repertoires were generated with immunoSEQ multiplex PCR, while TCRdb's copy carries only in-frame clones and drops some. This table has about half a million clones, about 72% appearing once. Source material: PBMCs. These receptors were taken from a woman in her forties in good health. Some clones in this sample may be carry-over from other donors' samples.

Notes on this clone: The CDR3 end shows no conserved phenylalanine or tryptophan, and so a read error is likely. The chain couples TRBV29-1 to TRBJ1-1, with TRBD1 as a possible D gene (5 bases). This CDR3 has 13 residues. Germline CDR1 is SQVTM and CDR2 is ANQGSEA. Trimming shortened V by 6 bases and J by 1 base, and 12 bases separated the two germline ends. DNA for the CDR3: TGCAGCGTGTATACGGACACGAACACTGAAGCTTTCTCT. Protein product: CSVYTDTNTEAFS.

J is TRBJ1-4 and V is TRBV28; D possibly corresponds to TRBD1 (6 bases). V lost 2 bases and J 0 bases, leaving 7 bases between the germline ends. This CDR3 spans 15 amino acids. CDR1 is MDHEN, CDR2 SYDVKM, per germline. Here the CDR3 reads CASSLQGPTNEKLFF. The CDR3 DNA is TGTGCCAGCAGTTTACAGGGGCCAACTAATGAAAAACTGTTTTTT.

The chain couples TRBV6-5 to TRBJ2-7; TRBD1 might be the D (5 bases). Between the trimmed V and J ends, which lost 8 bases and 5 bases, there was a span of 10 bases. CDR3 length equals 11 residues. Germline V gene data show CDR1 as MNHEY and CDR2 as SVGAGI. Written as DNA, the CDR3 is TGTGCCAGCGGACAAAACCACGAGCAGTACTTC. Its translation is CASGQNHEQYF.

J is TRBJ2-1 and V is TRBV27; 11 bases are shared with TRBD2. The germline V gene encodes CDR1 MNHEY and CDR2 SMNVEV (reference sequence). Unmatched junction bases numbered 3, after V lost 6 bases and J lost 5 bases. CDR3 length: 14 residues. The chain's CDR3 is CASSPSGRHNEQFF. The CDR3 DNA sequence: TGTGCCAGCAGCCCTAGCGGGAGGCACAATGAGCAGTTCTTC.

This rearrangement joins TRBV25-1 to TRBJ2-5, with 11 bases fitting TRBD1. Germline-derived CDR1 and CDR2 are MGHDK and SYGVNS. Trimming cost V 6 bases and J 11 bases; bases outside gene matches: 20. This CDR3 comprises 17 residues. The CDR3 here is CASSPPLRGTGGLEQYF. CDR3 bases: TGTGCCAGCAGCCCCCCCCTAAGAGGGACAGGGGGACTAGAGCAGTACTTC.

The chain links TRBV5-4 to TRBJ2-2, with TRBD1 matching 7 bases. CDR1 is SGHNT, CDR2 YYREEE, per germline (reference sequence). The CDR3 has 16 residues. V gave up 3 bases and J gave up 4 bases; unmatched junction bases: 9. CDR3 bases: TGTGCCAGCAGCTCCGGGACAGAGTTGGGCACCGGGGAGCTGTTTTTT. Translated, it gives CASSSGTELGTGELFF.

The V gene is TRBV4-2, the J gene TRBJ1-1, with a weak D call TRBD1 (6 bases). Germline V gives CDR1 LGHNA, CDR2 YNFKEQ. V was shortened by 2 bases and J by 10 bases, with 11 bases between the two germline ends. CDR3 size: 12 residues. This chain's CDR3 is CASSQPDRLAFF. Written as DNA, the CDR3 is TGTGCCAGCAGCCAACCAGACAGGCTAGCTTTCTTT.

V gene TRBV15 combines with J gene TRBJ2-3, with TRBD1 as a possible D gene (5 bases). V was clipped by 4 bases and J by 4 bases, with 9 bases between them. CDR1 is LNHNV, CDR2 YYDKDF, per germline (reference sequence). The CDR3 has 13 residues. In DNA, the CDR3 is TGTGCCACCAGCATGGCAGGGCCAGATACGCAGTATTTT. It yields the protein CATSMAGPDTQYF.

A word on this clone: A much larger clone lies a single base off, so this may be a read error. This rearrangement joins TRBV5-4 to TRBJ2-5; TRBD2 matches at 14 bases. Trimming cost V 5 bases and J 5 bases; bases outside gene matches: 11. This CDR3 has 17 amino acids. The germline V gene encodes CDR1 SGHNT and CDR2 YYREEE (reference sequence). The CDR3 loop reads CASSRKPGLAGDETQYF. As DNA, the CDR3 is TGTGCCAGCAGTAGAAAACCGGGACTAGCGGGAGATGAGACCCAGTACTTC.

This clone has just one count. This chain's CDR3 is CAISEGTGPYEQYF. The CDR3 DNA reads TGTGCCATCAGTGAGGGGACAGGACCCTACGAGCAGTACTTC. V is TRBV10-3 and J is TRBJ2-7; TRBD1 matches at 8 bases. Per the germline V gene, CDR1 is ENHRY and CDR2 is SYGVKD. There are 14 residues in the CDR3. V lost 2 bases and J lost 2; bases outside the gene matches: 2.

The chain couples TRBV4-3 to TRBJ2-1; TRBD2 matches 15 bases. Trimming at V came to 1 base and at J to 8 bases, leaving 6 bases not matched to a gene. This CDR3 is 17 amino acids long. Per the germline V gene, CDR1 is LGHNA and CDR2 is YSLEER. Here the CDR3 reads CASSQAGGLAGGHEQFF. DNA of the CDR3: TGCGCCAGCAGCCAAGCGGGGGGACTAGCGGGAGGTCATGAGCAGTTCTTC.

About this clone: Different DNA sequences within this sample yield the same CDR3. This sequence joins TRBV28 and TRBJ2-1; 10 bases line up with TRBD2. This CDR3 is built from 17 residues. Germline V lookup: CDR1 MDHEN, CDR2 SYDVKM. J gave up 2 bases and V 3 bases, and 7 bases lay outside the gene matches. CDR3 bases: TGTGCCAGCAGTTTCCCCCGTACTAGCGGGACCTACAATGAGCAGTTCTTC. Translating it yields CASSFPRTSGTYNEQFF.

This rearrangement joins TRBV28 to TRBJ2-3, with a possible D match to TRBD2 (6 bases). The V gene lost 7 bases and the J gene lost 1 base, with 6 bases spanning the gap. CDR1 MDHEN and CDR2 SYDVKM come from the germline V gene. This CDR3 has 12 amino acids. CDR3 loop: CASIAGTDTQYF. The CDR3 DNA follows: TGTGCCAGCATAGCGGGCACAGATACGCAGTATTTT.

The chain employs TRBV19 and TRBJ2-3; D is ambiguous. The germline gives CDR1 LNHDA, CDR2 SQIVND (reference sequence). This CDR3 is 14 amino acids long. The germline V and J ends were trimmed by 9 bases and 0 bases, with 13 bases remaining between them. The CDR3 DNA sequence: TGTGCCAGCAGACGGGTTGCTAGCACAGATACGCAGTATTTT. It translates to CASRRVASTDTQYF.

This clone occurred a few times. A clone one base away is much larger, so this may be a read error. This chain links TRBV30 with TRBJ2-2; D is undetermined. The CDR3 sequence is 12 residues long. Germline CDR1 is GTSNPN and CDR2 is SVGIG (reference sequence). The CDR3 DNA reads TGTGCCTGGGGTGTACCGGTAACGGAGCTGTTTTTT. Residues: CAWGVPVTELFF.

V gene TRBV27 combines with J gene TRBJ2-5; 8 bases line up with TRBD2. CDR1 MNHEY and CDR2 SMNVEV come from the germline V gene (reference sequence). The CDR3 consists of 15 residues. Unmatched junction bases numbered 7, after V lost 2 bases and J lost 5 bases. This chain's CDR3 is CASSLQSGSWETQYF. The DNA for the CDR3 is TGTGCCAGCAGTTTACAAAGCGGGAGCTGGGAGACCCAGTACTTC.